The rows below give T cell receptor beta chains drawn from one sample of a study of molecular identifiers for immune sequencing clone quantification. From the PCR reads, TCRdb called clonotypes with MiXCR, one entry per CDR3 protein. The sample records 35,000 to 45,000 distinct CDR3 sequences, under 20% being singletons. The sequencing sample was made of naive CD8+ T cells from blood, with Jurkat cell RNA spiked in. The receptors derive from a human donor in good health. Some libraries in this study had Jurkat cell RNA spiked in. CDR3s include the opening cysteine and the closing phenylalanine or tryptophan. The order of the fields is CDR3 length, J gene, clone size, V gene, D gene, CDR3 protein, CDR3 DNA. The D gene is left open where the match is weak. Clone size is shown for a subset of rows, as once, few, many or a class of expanded clone.

15 TRBJ2-7 many TRBV28 TRBD2 CASSFPLAGTYEQYF TGTGCCAGCTCCTTCCCGCTAGCGGGGACCTACGAGCAGTACTTC
15 TRBJ2-3 many TRBV18 TRBD2 CASSNTSGSTDTQYF TGTGCCAGCTCCAACACTAGCGGGAGCACAGATACGCAGTATTTT
17 TRBJ2-1 few TRBV11-2 NA CASSFPIRDSDYNEQFF TGTGCCAGCAGCTTTCCTATCCGGGACTCCGACTACAATGAGCAGTTCTTC
19 TRBJ2-6 NA TRBV7-2 NA CASRGFGDPEASGANVLTF TGTGCCAGCAGGGGGTTTGGGGACCCGGAAGCCTCTGGGGCCAACGTCCTGACTTTC
13 TRBJ1-1 many TRBV5-5 NA CASSFLLNTEAFF TGTGCCAGCAGCTTTTTATTGAACACTGAAGCTTTCTTT
13 TRBJ1-1 few TRBV2 NA CASSAQFNTEAFF TGTGCCAGCAGTGCACAATTCAACACTGAAGCTTTCTTT
13 TRBJ2-3 many TRBV7-9 NA CASSLEFTDTQYF TGTGCCAGCAGCTTAGAGTTCACAGATACGCAGTATTTT
12 TRBJ1-1 many TRBV6-2/TRBV6-3 NA CASSYWRNEAFF TGTGCCAGCAGTTACTGGAGAAATGAAGCTTTCTTT
16 TRBJ2-3 many TRBV6-5 NA CASTNNPGYSTDTQYF TGTGCCAGCACAAACAACCCCGGATACTCCACAGATACGCAGTATTTT
16 TRBJ2-2 many TRBV4-3 NA CASSRHTPTSLGELFF TGCGCCAGCAGCCGCCACACTCCCACTAGTCTTGGGGAGCTGTTTTTT